This T cell receptor beta chain was sequenced during a study of T cell therapy after organ transplantation. The study, taken as a whole, reports: In nonresponders, large pretherapy expansions changed minimally after therapy. Post-therapy CD8 clonality change correlated inversely with pretherapy clonality.

IFN-gamma-secreting cells were captured from therapy product cells restimulated less than five hours with a CMV peptide pool. The data were produced by immunoSEQ multiplex PCR, yet TCRdb's version contains in-frame clones alone and is incomplete. This repertoire includes around 100 clones. Of note for this clone: The antigen remains unidentified.

Germline V gene lookup returns CDR1 MDHEN and CDR2 SYDVKM. This CDR3 is 14 amino acids long. Unmatched junction bases numbered 7, after V lost 4 bases and J lost 7 bases. The receptor's source is a human patient who had received a solid organ transplant and had CMV disease. The graft donor may have given rise to some T cells. The V gene is TRBV28, the J gene TRBJ1-5; 7 positions match TRBD1. The sample taken for sequencing was cultured CD8+ T cells. The CDR3 reads CASSSTGPRQPQHF. CDR3 in DNA: TGTGCCAGCAGTTCGACAGGGCCGAGGCAGCCCCAGCATTTT.